This TCR beta chain emerged from a study of CD8 T cells in Susac syndrome (dated by TCRdb to the late 2010s). Study-wide context: Repertoire sequencing was used to test whether CD8+ T cell activation and differentiation in Susac syndrome was antigen driven. The study compared CD8+ T cell repertoire clonality among approximately twelve healthy donors, 14 Susac syndrome patients and approximately 16 multiple sclerosis patients.

High-throughput TCR beta sequencing profiled peripheral blood CD8+ and CD4+ T cells from healthy donors, Susac syndrome patients and multiple sclerosis patients. The multiple sclerosis controls were treatment-naive patients who had stable or active relapsing-remitting disease and met the revised McDonald criteria. Bulk CD8+ and CD4+ T cells were purified by magnetic negative isolation, whereas CD8+ TEMRA cells were enriched by FACS. Blood was drawn into EDTA tubes, processed within 24 hours, and PBMCs were isolated by density gradient centrifugation. PBMCs destined for TCR sequencing were cryopreserved in liquid nitrogen and later thawed in a 37 °C water bath. Purity of sorted or isolated CD4+, CD8+ and CD8+ TEMRA cells was at least 90%. Only one count was recorded for this clonotype. Its antigen has not been determined. One base away there is no much larger clone; base qualities are not given. Evidence from a single read is weak.

The CDR3 numbers 13 residues from cysteine through phenylalanine. Only the CDR3 region is kept as DNA, spanning 39 bases read in frame from base 1. The germline V and J ends show losses of 6 bases and 8 bases respectively, and no gene match explains 8 bases of the junction. Summary of the overall study and its limitations: The number of individuals in the TCR sequencing and HLA analysis was recognized as being relatively small.

RNA was extracted with the RNeasy kit and 0.5 to 1 ug was reverse transcribed using random hexamers. TCR beta CDR3 regions were amplified with the immunoSEQ multiplex PCR assay covering 54 Vbeta and 13 Jbeta segments. PCR amplification bias was corrected using a synthetic template baseline for primer optimization and computational correction. The study's own analysis went as follows. Only productive sequences were kept, with reads annotated to V, D and J genes according to IMGT and analyzed in immunoSEQ Analyzer. Clonality was computed as one minus Shannon entropy normalized by log2 of the number of productive unique sequences. Public and private clones were assessed among the 100 most prevalent clones of each patient and control. Susac-specific clones were defined as absent from healthy and MS cohorts, over a thousand published viral clones and other ImmuneACCESS disease sequences. TCRdb ran its own pipeline on the public reads, namely fastp trimming at Q25 and MiXCR clone calling, and kept in-frame beta chains. Rows are unified per CDR3 protein, each entry keeping the most common DNA and genes. V and J calls and clone size were set by TCRdb, not the authors. Across this sample there are roughly 80,000 distinct CDR3 sequences, with roughly nine tenths seen only once. The ten largest make up just over 0.5% of the sample.

The chain uses TRBV12-3 or TRBV12-4 and TRBJ1-2; 8 junctional bases match TRBD1. The TCR was taken from a human donor with multiple sclerosis. The sequenced material came from CD8+ T cells from PBMCs. The CDR3 protein is CASSPGQGNGYTF. The sequenced DNA is TGTGCCAGCAGCCCCGGACAGGGTAACGGCTACACCTTC.